These 28 T cell receptor beta chains share one sample of origin, sequenced in a study of blood T cell repertoires in COVID-19. Produced via immunoSEQ multiplex PCR; TCRdb's table is partial and in-frame only. The table has about 80,000 clones, around 88% seen once. The material sequenced was peripheral blood. These receptors were obtained from a man younger than 45 with acute or convalescent COVID-19.

The CDR3 region has the DNA TGTGCCAGCAGCACCGGGACTACAGAAAATGAGCAGTTCTTC. It yields the protein CASSTGTTENEQFF. J is TRBJ2-1 and V is TRBV9, with 7 bases aligning to TRBD2. J lost 7 bases, V lost 4 bases, and 8 bases had no gene match. The CDR3 length is 14 residues. CDR1 SGDLS and CDR2 YYNGEE come from the germline V gene.

This chain uses TRBV28 with TRBJ1-6, with D perhaps TRBD1 (6 bases). The germline V and J ends were trimmed by 5 bases and 9 bases, with 11 bases remaining between them. The germline gives CDR1 MDHEN, CDR2 SYDVKM. This CDR3 comprises 13 residues. In DNA, the CDR3 is TGTGCCAGCAGTCTGGGGGGGCGTTCACCCCTCCACTTT. Translation gives CASSLGGRSPLHF.

This clone came up a few times. The chain couples TRBV6-5 to TRBJ2-7; 9 bases match TRBD2. Germline values: CDR1 MNHEY, CDR2 SVGAGI. The CDR3 length is 15 residues. V lost 6 bases and J lost 4; bases outside the gene matches: 10. The CDR3 reads CASSRSGTSSYEQYF. The DNA for the CDR3 is TGTGCCAGCAGCCGCTCCGGGACTAGCTCGTACGAGCAGTACTTC.

The chain joins TRBV6-1 to TRBJ2-1; D gene ambiguous. The ends were cut back, 2 bases at V and 7 bases at J, with 6 bases in the middle. CDR1 and CDR2 from the germline V gene are MNHNS and SASEGT. The CDR3 has 12 residues. CDR3 region: CASSEFGNEQFF. In DNA, the CDR3 is TGTGCCAGCAGTGAATTCGGGAATGAGCAGTTCTTC.

This clone counts as medium-sized. V is TRBV11-2 and J is TRBJ2-3, with TRBD2 identical over 10 bases. CDR3 length: 16 amino acids. Germline CDR1 SGHAT, CDR2 FQNNGV. V was clipped by 5 bases and J by 1 base; unmatched bases: 6. CDR3 amino acids: CASSDSGRYGTDTQYF. The CDR3 region has the DNA TGTGCCAGCAGCGATAGCGGGAGGTACGGCACAGATACGCAGTATTTT.

CDR3: CASSQDRTADNYGYTF. CDR3 coding DNA: TGCGCCAGCAGCCAAGATAGGACAGCCGACAACTATGGCTACACCTTC. The chain links TRBV4-1 to TRBJ1-2; possible D gene TRBD1, 6 bases. The V gene lost 0 bases and the J gene lost 2 bases, with 13 bases spanning the gap. CDR1 and CDR2 (germline): MGHRA, YSYEKL. This CDR3 region has 16 residues.

V usage is TRBV3-1 (or the pseudogene TRBV3-2) and J usage is TRBJ2-1; D is possibly TRBD2 (5 bases). This CDR3 has 12 residues. Germline V CDR1 and CDR2: LGHDT, YNNKEL (reference sequence). The V gene lost 1 base and the J gene lost 12 bases, with 10 bases spanning the gap. CDR3 sequence (DNA): TGTGCCAGCAGCCAAGTCGTAGCGCGGCAGTTCTTC. Protein sequence: CASSQVVARQFF.

This chain joins TRBV6-5 and TRBJ2-5; TRBD2 matches 7 bases. Germline values: CDR1 MNHEY, CDR2 SVGAGI. The CDR3 is 15 amino acids. The ends lost 0 bases at V and 4 bases at J; junction bases unmatched: 5. CDR3 loop: CASSYSLGRGETQYF. Written as DNA, the CDR3 is TGTGCCAGCAGTTACTCACTAGGGAGGGGAGAGACCCAGTACTTC.

The CDR3 DNA reads TGTGCCAGTAGTATAAGGGGAGAGACCCAGTACTTC. This gives the protein CASSIRGETQYF. The gene calls are TRBV19 and TRBJ2-5; perhaps TRBD1 as D (5 bases). V lost 2 bases and J lost 4, with 5 bases in between. This CDR3 has 12 amino acids. The germline CDR1 and CDR2 sequences are LNHDA and SQIVND (reference sequence).

V usage is TRBV23-1 and J usage is TRBJ2-3; D may be TRBD1 (6 bases). TRBV23-1 is treated as an ORF (open reading frame) with a function not yet certain. The CDR3 runs to 17 residues. The V end was cut by 0 bases, the J end by 3 bases, with 16 bases between. CDR3 amino acids: CASSQSRRQGTTDTQYF. In DNA form, the CDR3 reads TGCGCCAGCAGTCAATCGCGACGGCAGGGGACAACAGATACGCAGTATTTT.

This chain connects TRBV4-1 to TRBJ2-1; 9 bases are a match to TRBD2. This CDR3 spans 18 amino acids. Germline V CDR1 and CDR2: MGHRA, YSYEKL. The junction had 7 bases not matched to a gene; V was cut back by 0 bases and J by 1 base. For the CDR3, the DNA is TGCGCCAGCAGCCAAGATCCCCCAGCGGGAGGTTCCTACAATGAGCAGTTCTTC. Protein sequence: CASSQDPPAGGSYNEQFF.

The rearrangement uses TRBV27 and TRBJ1-5; 7 bases are shared with TRBD1. Germline V CDR1 and CDR2: MNHEY, SMNVEV (reference sequence). J gave up 3 bases and V 5 bases, and 4 bases lay outside the gene matches. The CDR3 loop spans 14 amino acids. This CDR3 reads CASSHGTANQPQHF. In DNA, the CDR3 is TGTGCCAGCAGTCACGGGACAGCCAATCAGCCCCAGCATTTT.

The chain is built from TRBV2 and TRBJ2-1; 12 bases are shared with TRBD2. After removal of 6 bases from V and 6 bases from J, the junction contained 3 bases not matched to a gene. The CDR3 spans 14 residues. Germline V gene lookup returns CDR1 SNHLY and CDR2 FYNNEI. The CDR3 is CASRSGLAGNEQFF. The DNA of the CDR3 is TGTGCCAGCAGATCGGGACTAGCGGGCAATGAGCAGTTCTTC.

This clone was detected only once. The V call is TRBV7-9, the J call TRBJ2-7; 8 nucleotides agree with TRBD1. The CDR3 consists of 15 residues. Germline loops: CDR1 SEHNR, CDR2 FQNEAQ (reference sequence). J lost 5 bases, V lost 5 bases, and 11 bases had no gene match. The CDR3 nucleotides read TGTGCCAGCAGCCCCCCCCTGGGGACAGGCGACGAGCAGTACTTC. Amino acids: CASSPPLGTGDEQYF.

The rearrangement uses TRBV18 and TRBJ2-7; D is uncertain. V lost 0 bases and J 4 bases, leaving 10 bases between the germline ends. The CDR3 length is 14 residues. Germline loops: CDR1 KGHSH, CDR2 LQKENI. CDR3 loop: CASSPPVNRYEQYF. In DNA, the CDR3 is TGTGCCAGCTCACCACCGGTTAACCGGTACGAGCAGTACTTC.

J is TRBJ1-2 and V is TRBV6-5; no reliable D call. The CDR3 contains 14 residues. The germline V and J ends were trimmed by 6 bases and 5 bases, with 16 bases remaining between them. Germline V gene data show CDR1 as MNHEY and CDR2 as SVGAGI. The chain's CDR3 is CASSRSRDQYGYTF. The CDR3 nucleotides are TGTGCCAGCAGCCGATCTCGGGATCAGTATGGCTACACCTTC.

The chain links TRBV4-2 to TRBJ2-3; 10 bases line up with TRBD2. The CDR3 consists of 15 residues. J gave up 7 bases and V 2 bases, and 6 bases lay outside the gene matches. CDR1 is LGHNA, CDR2 YNFKEQ, per germline. The chain's CDR3 is CASSQRLAGVNTQYF. In nucleotides, the CDR3 is TGTGCCAGCAGCCAACGTCTAGCGGGGGTAAATACGCAGTATTTT.

The CDR3 sequence is CAWSVQGQGAYEQYF. The CDR3 nucleotides read TGTGCCTGGAGTGTACAAGGGCAGGGGGCTTACGAGCAGTACTTC. The chain has TRBV30 and TRBJ2-7, with 8 bases that match TRBD1. The CDR3 extends over 15 amino acids. Germline CDR1 and CDR2: GTSNPN and SVGIG (reference sequence). With 0 bases clipped from V and 4 bases from J, the junction kept 8 bases outside the gene matches.

V is TRBV28 and J is TRBJ1-1, with D possibly being TRBD1 (6 bases). CDR3 size: 17 residues. In germline, CDR1 is MDHEN, CDR2 SYDVKM. V dropped 5 bases and J dropped 0 bases, with 19 bases sitting between them. Here the CDR3 reads CASSPVGAGGMNTEAFF. CDR3 coding DNA: TGTGCCAGCAGTCCCGTGGGGGCGGGAGGGATGAACACTGAAGCTTTCTTT.

CDR3 sequence (DNA): TGTGCCATCAGTCCAGGGAACTATGGCTACACCTTC. Amino acids: CAISPGNYGYTF. This chain joins TRBV10-3 and TRBJ1-2, with D possibly matching TRBD1 (5 bases). From germline, CDR1 is ENHRY and CDR2 SYGVKD. V was pared by 5 bases and J by 2 bases, with 6 bases between. The CDR3 runs 12 residues.

This clone was seen only a few times. J is TRBJ2-7 and V is TRBV11-2, with 11 positions matching TRBD2. The CDR3 is 14 residues long. The V gene end was trimmed by 8 bases and the J gene end by 2 bases; junction bases not matched to a gene: 5. Looked up from germline, CDR1 is SGHAT and CDR2 is FQNNGV. This CDR3 is CASVNSGRAYEQYF. CDR3 DNA sequence: TGTGCCAGCGTTAATAGCGGGAGGGCCTACGAGCAGTACTTC.

The V gene is TRBV25-1, the J gene TRBJ2-5; 9 bases agree with TRBD2. The ends lost 4 bases at V and 3 bases at J; junction bases unmatched: 9. The CDR3 covers 16 residues. CDR1 is MGHDK, CDR2 SYGVNS, per germline. The CDR3 protein is CASSALAGVGEETQYF. As DNA, the CDR3 is TGTGCCAGCAGTGCTTTAGCGGGAGTCGGTGAAGAGACCCAGTACTTC.

The V gene is TRBV27, the J gene TRBJ2-5; TRBD2 agrees at 8 bases. This CDR3 is 19 amino acids long. V shed 3 bases and J 1 base; nucleotides not matched to a gene: 16. CDR1 and CDR2 (germline): MNHEY, SMNVEV (reference sequence). CDR3: CASSLRLAGGIIPQETQYF. The CDR3 DNA is TGTGCCAGCAGTTTGAGGCTAGCGGGTGGTATTATCCCCCAAGAGACCCAGTACTTC.

Here the CDR3 DNA reads TGTGCCAGCAGCACCCCCGCGGGGGGCACTGAAGCTTTCTTT. Translated: CASSTPAGGTEAFF. The gene calls are TRBV7-6 and TRBJ1-1; D might be TRBD1 (5 bases). Germline loops: CDR1 SGHVS, CDR2 FNYEAQ. The CDR3 has 14 residues. V lost 5 bases, J lost 4 bases, and 14 bases lay in between.

As for this clone: Other DNA sequences of this sample code for an identical CDR3. The rearrangement uses TRBV28 and TRBJ2-7, with D unresolved. Trimming took 5 bases from V and 6 from J, leaving 2 bases between them. CDR3 size: 9 residues. From germline, CDR1 is MDHEN and CDR2 SYDVKM. CDR3 residues: CASSLEQYF. The CDR3, as DNA: TGTGCCAGCAGTCTCGAGCAGTACTTC.

The genes are TRBV10-3 and TRBJ2-7; the D is unclear. The germline V gene has CDR1 ENHRY and CDR2 SYGVKD. CDR3 size: 13 residues. Trimming took 2 bases from V and 0 from J, leaving 5 bases between them. In DNA form, the CDR3 reads TGTGCCATCAGTGAGGTCAACTCCTACGAGCAGTACTTC. Encoded protein: CAISEVNSYEQYF.

CDR3 residues: CASSIDWATSSTDTQYF. The CDR3 nucleotides read TGTGCCAGTAGTATAGATTGGGCCACCTCTAGCACAGATACGCAGTATTTT. This chain uses TRBV19 with TRBJ2-3; the D is unclear. CDR3 size: 17 residues. In germline, CDR1 is LNHDA, CDR2 SQIVND (reference sequence). V was trimmed by 0 bases and J by 0 bases, leaving 13 bases between them.

V is TRBV5-6 and J is TRBJ1-5, with D uncertain. V was pared by 5 bases and J by 4 bases, with 10 bases between. The length of the CDR3 is 13 residues. Germline V gives CDR1 SGHDT, CDR2 YYEEEE. This CDR3 is CASSSSGNQPQHF. CDR3 nucleotides: TGTGCCAGCAGTTCCTCGGGTAATCAGCCCCAGCATTTT.